What follows are 22 T cell receptor beta chains derived from one specimen sequenced in a study of identical twins. TCRdb recomputed calls from the 5' RACE reads with MiXCR, one row per CDR3 protein. Of about 690,000 distinct CDR3 sequences listed, 5.5% to 7.5% are singletons. Sequencing was done on a sample of naive T cells sorted from blood. Source of these receptors: a man aged 18 to 30 in good health.

This clonotype has ten or more counts. The chain combines TRBV9 with TRBJ1-1; no clear D. The germline CDR1 and CDR2 sequences are SGDLS and YYNGEE. The CDR3 runs 10 residues. The V end lost 2 bases, the J end lost 4 bases, and 0 bases lay between the germline ends. The DNA for the CDR3 is TGTGCCAGCAGCGTCACTGAAGCTTTCTTT. Protein sequence: CASSVTEAFF.

J is TRBJ2-3 and V is TRBV2; D assignment may be TRBD1 or TRBD2 (5 bases each). The CDR3 is 13 amino acids. V was pared by 5 bases and J by 7 bases, with 13 bases between. CDR1 and CDR2 from the germline V gene are SNHLY and FYNNEI. This CDR3 is CASSWDRSNTQYF. The CDR3 DNA follows: TGTGCCAGCAGTTGGGACCGATCGAATACGCAGTATTTT. The full variable domain, rest sourced from reference TRBV2 and TRBJ2-3, is EPEVTQTPSHQVTQMGQEVILRCVPISNHLYFYWYRQILGQKVEFLVSFYNNEISEKSEIFDDQFSVERPDGSNFTLKIRSTKLEDSAMYFCASSWDRSNTQYFGPGTRLTVL.

This clonotype was seen at least ten times. The rearrangement joins TRBV28 to TRBJ2-4; possibly TRBD2 for D (7 bases). CDR1 and CDR2 from the germline V gene are MDHEN and SYDVKM. V was clipped by 6 bases and J by 6 bases, with 18 bases between them. This CDR3 is built from 15 residues. The CDR3 DNA sequence: TGTGCCAGCAGCGAATTACAGGGAGGGATAAACATTCAGTACTTC. Encoded protein: CASSELQGGINIQYF.

This clonotype was detected many times. V gene TRBV12-3 or TRBV12-4 combines with J gene TRBJ2-1; tentatively, D is TRBD1 (5 bases). The CDR3 totals 17 residues. V dropped 2 bases and J dropped 6 bases, with 20 bases sitting between them. The CDR3 DNA reads as TGTGCCAGCAGTTTATCATCTCGACTTACAGGAACCAATGAGCAGTTCTTC. Translating gives CASSLSSRLTGTNEQFF.

This chain links TRBV7-2 with TRBJ2-3; 7 nucleotides line up with TRBD2. The length of the CDR3 is 16 residues. The J segment lost 3 bases and the V segment lost 5 bases, leaving 11 bases of the junction unmatched. Germline CDR1 and CDR2: SGHTA and FQGNSA. The CDR3 nucleotides read TGTGCCAGCAGCCCCTCTAGCGGAAGGTCGACAGATACGCAGTATTTT. Translated: CASSPSSGRSTDTQYF.

Only a few counts were recorded for this clonotype. The rearrangement links TRBV9 to TRBJ2-6; weak D call: TRBD1 (5 bases). The germline gives CDR1 SGDLS, CDR2 YYNGEE. Trimming left V 0 bases short and J 2 bases short, with 9 bases between. This CDR3 comprises 16 residues. CDR3 sequence reads: CASSVGVGPGANVLTF. The CDR3 coding sequence is TGTGCCAGCAGCGTAGGCGTGGGGCCTGGGGCCAACGTCCTGACTTTC.

This clonotype was seen a handful of times. The J gene is TRBJ2-5, the V gene TRBV7-9; D call uncertain. The germline V gene encodes CDR1 SEHNR and CDR2 FQNEAQ (reference sequence). This CDR3 has 16 residues. The ends were cut back, 5 bases at V and 4 bases at J, with 20 bases in the middle. CDR3 sequence reads: CASSALTRGLGETQYF. CDR3 DNA sequence: TGTGCCAGCAGCGCTCTTACCCGAGGCCTAGGAGAGACCCAGTACTTC.

This clonotype was detected ten times or more. The chain recombines TRBV29-1 with TRBJ1-1; D is unclear. Trimming removed 4 bases at V and 6 bases at J, with 18 bases between. CDR1 and CDR2 (germline): SQVTM, ANQGSEA. CDR3 length equals 14 residues. CDR3 in amino acids: CSVGRGRGRSEAFF. The CDR3 DNA is TGCAGCGTTGGTAGAGGACGGGGTCGCTCTGAAGCTTTCTTT.

V usage is TRBV4-1 and J usage is TRBJ1-5, with a weak D call TRBD1 (5 bases). Germline values: CDR1 MGHRA, CDR2 YSYEKL. Trimming cost V 5 bases and J 3 bases, with 17 bases left between them. CDR3 size: 16 residues. This chain's CDR3 is CASSETLRALNQPQHF. The DNA of the CDR3 is TGCGCCAGCAGCGAAACGCTCAGGGCTCTCAATCAGCCCCAGCATTTT.

This clonotype was counted ten times or more. This chain uses TRBV4-1 with TRBJ1-1; 7 bases match TRBD1. CDR1 and CDR2 from the germline V gene are MGHRA and YSYEKL. The V and J ends lost 4 bases and 3 bases, in that order; junction bases with no gene match: 5. CDR3 length: 14 amino acids. In DNA form, the CDR3 reads TGCGCCAGCAGCCCTTCGACAGGGTACACTGAAGCTTTCTTT. This gives the protein CASSPSTGYTEAFF.

In this sample, this clonotype turned up many times. This rearrangement joins TRBV6-5 to TRBJ1-4, with D maybe TRBD1 (6 bases). The V gene lost 6 bases and the J gene lost 8 bases, with 16 bases spanning the gap. The CDR3 length is 14 residues. Germline V gives CDR1 MNHEY, CDR2 SVGAGI. CDR3 nucleotide sequence: TGTGCCAGCAGGTTAATTTCGCAGGGGGAAAAACTGTTTTTT. This codes for CASRLISQGEKLFF.

The table lists this clonotype with many counts. The chain uses TRBV27 and TRBJ2-7; 7 bases align to TRBD1. Germline V gene data show CDR1 as MNHEY and CDR2 as SMNVEV (reference sequence). Germline trimming cut 6 bases from V and 3 bases from J; bases unmatched to any gene: 5. The CDR3 contains 13 residues. CDR3 amino acids: CASSGTVGYEQYF. CDR3 DNA sequence: TGTGCCAGCAGCGGGACAGTCGGCTACGAGCAGTACTTC.

The V gene is TRBV24-1, the J gene TRBJ2-3; D is ambiguous. Trimming removed 9 bases from V and 6 bases from J, with 15 bases in between. Germline CDR1 reads KGHDR; CDR2 reads SFDVKD. The CDR3 totals 13 residues. DNA for the CDR3: TGTGCCACCGGCTTCGGAATTCGCGATACGCAGTATTTT. Residues: CATGFGIRDTQYF.

This clonotype was recorded at least ten times. This rearrangement joins TRBV12-3 or TRBV12-4 to TRBJ1-1; no reliable D call. This CDR3 spans 11 amino acids. V shed 3 bases and J shed 8 bases, with 7 bases lying between them. The CDR3 protein is CASSLSSEAFF. The CDR3 nucleotides are TGTGCCAGCAGTTTGAGTAGCGAAGCTTTCTTT.

This clonotype was seen a few times. This chain links TRBV20-1 with TRBJ2-1; perhaps TRBD2 as D (5 bases). This CDR3 region has 16 residues. Germline loops: CDR1 DFQATT, CDR2 SNEGSKA (reference sequence). V dropped 3 bases and J dropped 0 bases, with 15 bases sitting between them. The CDR3 protein is CSASLLVASSYNEQFF. Written as DNA, the CDR3 is TGCAGTGCTAGCCTACTAGTCGCCAGCTCCTACAATGAGCAGTTCTTC.

This clonotype has only a few counts. The chain is built from TRBV15 and TRBJ2-7, with 9 bases that match TRBD1. CDR3 size: 15 residues. V was clipped by 0 bases and J by 5 bases; unmatched bases: 5. Looked up from germline, CDR1 is LNHNV and CDR2 is YYDKDF (reference sequence). In nucleotides, the CDR3 is TGTGCCACCAGCAGAGATGACAGGGGGATAAACGAGCAGTACTTC. Residues: CATSRDDRGINEQYF.

Many counts were recorded for this clonotype. The chain carries TRBV20-1 and TRBJ2-7, with 8 bases aligning to TRBD1. There are 14 residues in the CDR3. Looked up from germline, CDR1 is DFQATT and CDR2 is SNEGSKA (reference sequence). V shed 3 bases and J 1 base; nucleotides not matched to a gene: 5. CDR3 DNA sequence: TGCAGTGCTAGGTACCGGGACAGGTCCTACGAGCAGTACTTC. Amino acids: CSARYRDRSYEQYF.

This clonotype was seen many times. CDR3 in DNA: TGTGCCAGCAGCCAAGTCCTAAAGGACCGTGGGCGGCCCCTCCACTTT. It yields the protein CASSQVLKDRGRPLHF. The V and J genes are TRBV3-1 and TRBJ1-6; no clear D gene. In germline, CDR1 is LGHDT, CDR2 YNNKEL (reference sequence). V lost 1 base, J lost 13 bases, and 20 bases lay in between. The CDR3 runs 16 residues.

This clonotype was observed a few times. The V and J genes are TRBV28 and TRBJ2-3; 7 bases fit TRBD2. The CDR3 length is 15 residues. V dropped 5 bases and J dropped 3; count of bases not matched to a gene: 8. The germline gives CDR1 MDHEN, CDR2 SYDVKM. The CDR3: CASSAFKAGTDTQYF. For the CDR3, the DNA is TGTGCCAGCAGTGCTTTTAAAGCGGGGACAGATACGCAGTATTTT.

This clonotype was seen repeatedly, ten times or more. The chain carries TRBV5-1 and TRBJ2-7, with 9 bases that match TRBD2. Germline V gene data show CDR1 as SGHRS and CDR2 as YFSETQ. The CDR3 is made up of 16 amino acids. The V segment lost 0 bases and the J segment 2 bases; nucleotides outside the gene matches: 6. The CDR3 loop is CASSLGGSGSTYEQYF. The DNA of the CDR3 is TGCGCCAGCAGCTTGGGAGGTAGCGGGAGCACCTACGAGCAGTACTTC.

This chain uses TRBV10-3 with TRBJ2-3, with 9 bases that match TRBD1. V shed 4 bases and J 4 bases; nucleotides not matched to a gene: 3. Looked up from germline, CDR1 is ENHRY and CDR2 is SYGVKD. The CDR3 has 14 residues. The CDR3 nucleotides are TGTGCCATCAGTGGGACAGGGGACCCAGATACGCAGTATTTT. Amino acids: CAISGTGDPDTQYF.

The chain couples TRBV12-3 or TRBV12-4 to TRBJ1-2; 7 bases are a match to TRBD1. CDR3 size: 16 residues. Trimming cost V 4 bases and J 2 bases; bases outside gene matches: 10. CDR3 in amino acids: CASSSHNRGVNYGYTF. CDR3 sequence (DNA): TGTGCCAGCAGTTCCCATAACAGGGGAGTCAACTATGGCTACACCTTC.